The present T cell receptor beta chain was sequenced within a study of blood T cell repertoires in COVID-19. The overall study: Acute and convalescent COVID-19 specimens originated in the United States, Italy and Spain. T cells, B-cell-depleted T cells, or PBMCs provided the cDNA or gDNA that served as material.

As processed by the authors: Amplified reference gene primers provided the basis for estimating nucleated cell counts. Measured with immunoSEQ multiplex PCR; TCRdb has only the in-frame clones, and not every one. V, J and clone size are those of that table, while D and trimming were read from the DNA. The table records approximately 75,000 clones, 82% of them present only once. The CDR3 spans 17 residues. The germline CDR1 and CDR2 sequences are SGHVS and FNYEAQ. Trimming cost V 5 bases and J 5 bases; bases outside gene matches: 12. This chain connects TRBV7-6 to TRBJ1-4; 9 bases align to TRBD1. The sequencing input was peripheral blood. The source of this sequence is a human donor in a cohort sampled during active COVID-19. The CDR3 nucleotides read TGTGCCAGCAGCCTCCGGGACAGGGAAGGGGTCAATGAAAAACTGTTTTTT. Translated, it gives CASSLRDREGVNEKLFF.